Shown below are 27 T cell receptor beta chains from a single sample sequenced in a study of T cell responses to AZD1222 COVID-19 vaccine. Profiling relied on immunoSEQ multiplex PCR, and the TCRdb table lists in-frame clones only, not all of them. The profile covers some 98,000 clones, with about 88% appearing a single time and about an eighth taken by the ten largest. This specimen was peripheral blood, taken on day 0 of AZD1222 vaccination. The receptors stem from an adult in good health.

This clone was seen just once. This rearrangement joins TRBV30 to TRBJ2-4; D is undetermined. The CDR3 sequence is 13 residues long. V was pared by 1 base and J by 3 bases, with 7 bases between. Germline V gene sequence: CDR1 GTSNPN, CDR2 SVGIG (reference sequence). CDR3 sequence: CAWSGRGKNIQYF. The CDR3, as DNA: TGTGCCTGGAGTGGGAGAGGCAAAAACATTCAGTACTTC.

The chain employs TRBV27 and TRBJ1-4; D not certain. V was pared by 5 bases and J by 8 bases, with 12 bases between. Looked up from germline, CDR1 is MNHEY and CDR2 is SMNVEV (reference sequence). CDR3 length: 13 amino acids. CDR3 nucleotide sequence: TGTGCCAGCAGTCGAAAGAGGGTAGAAAAACTGTTTTTT. Its protein is CASSRKRVEKLFF.

This clone was seen just once. The chain recombines TRBV28 with TRBJ2-5; perhaps TRBD2 as D (7 bases). The CDR3 is 17 residues long. The germline CDR1 and CDR2 sequences are MDHEN and SYDVKM. Trimming stripped 2 bases from V and 5 bases from J, with 21 bases between. The CDR3 sequence: CASSLNAPTGGGETQYF. CDR3 DNA sequence: TGTGCCAGCAGTTTAAACGCCCCAACGGGGGGCGGTGAGACCCAGTACTTC. The whole variable domain, remainder taken from reference TRBV28 and TRBJ2-5, is DVKVTQSSRYLVKRTGEKVFLECVQDMDHENMFWYRQDPGLGLRLIYFSYDVKMKEKGDIPEGYSVSREKKERFSLILESASTNQTSMYLCASSLNAPTGGGETQYFGPGTRLLVL.

The V call is TRBV2, the J call TRBJ2-5; 8 positions agree with TRBD2. This CDR3 region has 18 residues. Per the germline V gene, CDR1 is SNHLY and CDR2 is FYNNEI. J gave up 1 base and V 4 bases, and 14 bases lay outside the gene matches. CDR3: CASSGGLVIGVGQETQYF. CDR3 sequence (DNA): TGTGCCAGCAGTGGGGGACTAGTAATAGGAGTCGGCCAAGAGACCCAGTACTTC. The full variable domain, in which reference TRBV2 and TRBJ2-5 provide the parts outside the CDR3, is EPEVTQTPSHQVTQMGQEVILRCVPISNHLYFYWYRQILGQKVEFLVSFYNNEISEKSEIFDDQFSVERPDGSNFTLKIRSTKLEDSAMYFCASSGGLVIGVGQETQYFGPGTRLLVL.

This sequence joins TRBV7-3 and TRBJ2-1; D uncertain. Germline CDR1 SGHTA, CDR2 FQGTGA. The ends were cut back, 2 bases at V and 0 bases at J, with 8 bases in the middle. The CDR3 consists of 15 residues. CDR3 amino acids: CASSLHRSSYNEQFF. CDR3 DNA: TGTGCCAGCAGCTTACATAGGAGCTCCTACAATGAGCAGTTCTTC.

The chain recombines TRBV3-1 (or the pseudogene TRBV3-2) with TRBJ2-7, with 9 positions matching TRBD1. J gave up 5 bases and V 5 bases, and 4 bases lay outside the gene matches. This CDR3 region has 13 residues. In germline, CDR1 is LGHDT, CDR2 YNNKEL (reference sequence). The CDR3 is CASSTGGFDEQYF. The CDR3 DNA reads TGTGCCAGCAGCACAGGGGGCTTCGACGAGCAGTACTTC.

The rearrangement links TRBV6-4 to TRBJ2-5, with 7 bases lining up with TRBD2. CDR3 length: 15 amino acids. After removal of 4 bases from V and 5 bases from J, the junction contained 10 bases not matched to a gene. Germline CDR1 is MRHNA and CDR2 is SNTAGT. The CDR3 reads CASSGPGRGRETQYF. Here the CDR3 DNA reads TGTGCCAGCAGTGGCCCGGGGAGGGGCAGGGAGACCCAGTACTTC.

V usage is TRBV6-1 and J usage is TRBJ2-3, with a possible D match to TRBD2 (5 bases). This CDR3 contains 14 residues. CDR1 and CDR2 from the germline V gene are MNHNS and SASEGT. The V gene lost 1 base and the J gene lost 2 bases, with 7 bases spanning the gap. The CDR3, as DNA: TGTGCCAGCAGTGAAGTTCTAGCCACAGATACGCAGTATTTT. Its translation is CASSEVLATDTQYF.

The chain joins TRBV7-6 to TRBJ1-5, with D possibly being TRBD1 (6 bases). The CDR3 loop spans 15 amino acids. The germline V gene has CDR1 SGHVS and CDR2 FNYEAQ. Trimming shortened V by 6 bases and J by 4 bases, and 16 bases separated the two germline ends. Here the CDR3 DNA reads TGTGCCAGCAGTCTAGGGGAGGGGGGTAATCAGCCCCAGCATTTT. Translation: CASSLGEGGNQPQHF.

This clone came up a few times. The V call is TRBV19, the J call TRBJ1-5; D possibly corresponds to TRBD1 (6 bases). The germline CDR1 and CDR2 sequences are LNHDA and SQIVND (reference sequence). The CDR3 is 13 residues long. The CDR3 protein is CASDRNRNQPQHF. In nucleotides, the CDR3 is TGTGCTTCTGACAGGAATCGCAATCAGCCCCAGCATTTT.

The rearrangement links TRBV30 to TRBJ2-7, with 9 bases identical to TRBD1. The CDR3 consists of 13 residues. Per the germline V gene, CDR1 is GTSNPN and CDR2 is SVGIG (reference sequence). Trimming cost V 1 base and J 4 bases; bases outside gene matches: 2. Here the CDR3 DNA reads TGTGCCTGGAGTGCCGGGACAGGGTACGAGCAGTACTTC. It is translated as CAWSAGTGYEQYF.

The chain recombines TRBV9 with TRBJ2-5; D ambiguous. This CDR3 has 13 amino acids. Germline CDR1 SGDLS, CDR2 YYNGEE. V was pared by 0 bases and J by 5 bases, with 8 bases between. CDR3 sequence (DNA): TGTGCCAGCAGCGTAGCGGTGGAGGAGACCCAGTACTTC. The encoded protein is CASSVAVEETQYF. Filled out from reference TRBV9 and TRBJ2-5, the complete variable domain reads DSGVTQTPKHLITATGQRVTLRCSPRSGDLSVYWYQQSLDQGLQFLIQYYNGEERAKGNILERFSAQQFPDLHSELNLSSLELGDSALYFCASSVAVEETQYFGPGTRLLVL.

The CDR3 DNA sequence: TGTGCCAGCAGCGTCCGGAGAGACAACAGGTTCCAGGGGGGCTACACCTTC. Translating it yields CASSVRRDNRFQGGYTF. This chain uses TRBV9 with TRBJ1-2; perhaps TRBD1 as D (6 bases). Germline assignment: CDR1 SGDLS and CDR2 YYNGEE. V lost 2 bases and J lost 8, with 25 bases in between. This CDR3 region has 17 residues.

DNA of the CDR3: TGCAGCGTTGAAATTGGGGTGGAGGTGGAGACCCAGTACTTC. This gives the protein CSVEIGVEVETQYF. The chain joins TRBV29-1 to TRBJ2-5, with D maybe TRBD2 (5 bases). Germline lookup yields CDR1 SQVTM and CDR2 ANQGSEA. The CDR3 contains 14 residues. The V and J ends lost 2 bases and 5 bases respectively, with 15 bases between them.

V is TRBV7-2 and J is TRBJ2-5; 9 bases fit TRBD2. The CDR3 has 17 residues. The V and J ends lost 2 bases and 4 bases, in that order; junction bases with no gene match: 11. CDR1 and CDR2 (germline): SGHTA, FQGNSA. CDR3 sequence: CASSLNGGGAAGETQYF. The CDR3 bases are TGTGCCAGCAGCTTAAATGGCGGGGGGGCAGCGGGAGAGACCCAGTACTTC.

This chain joins TRBV2 and TRBJ2-3, with a weak D call TRBD1 (5 bases). Germline assignment: CDR1 SNHLY and CDR2 FYNNEI. The CDR3 extends over 14 amino acids. Trimming stripped 8 bases from V and 1 base from J, with 13 bases between. DNA of the CDR3: TGTGCCAGCGGTCAGGGTCCTCGCACAGATACGCAGTATTTT. It yields the protein CASGQGPRTDTQYF.

The rearrangement uses TRBV9 and TRBJ2-2, with no clear D. V was cut by 2 bases and J by 3 bases, with 14 bases left in between. The CDR3 extends over 16 amino acids. From germline, CDR1 is SGDLS and CDR2 YYNGEE. Here the CDR3 reads CASSVASASDTGELFF. The CDR3, as DNA: TGTGCCAGCAGCGTGGCCAGTGCGTCGGACACCGGGGAGCTGTTTTTT.

The genes are TRBV18 and TRBJ2-2, with 9 bases identical to TRBD1. Unmatched junction bases numbered 5, after V lost 8 bases and J lost 7 bases. This CDR3 is built from 13 residues. CDR1 is KGHSH, CDR2 LQKENI, per germline. The CDR3 DNA reads as TGTGCCAGCCCGGGACAGGGATTCGGGGAGCTGTTTTTT. This gives the protein CASPGQGFGELFF.

This chain connects TRBV13 to TRBJ1-6; no reliable D call. V lost 5 bases to trimming and J lost 6 bases, with 11 bases between them. Germline V lookup: CDR1 PRHDT, CDR2 FYEKMQ (reference sequence). The CDR3 has 14 residues. CDR3 loop: CASSEWEPNSPLHF. For the CDR3, the DNA is TGTGCCAGCAGCGAGTGGGAACCTAATTCACCCCTCCACTTT.

The table lists this clone with a few counts. The chain is built from TRBV7-6 and TRBJ1-3, with 8 bases fitting TRBD1. The CDR3 covers 17 residues. Germline loops: CDR1 SGHVS, CDR2 FNYEAQ. Trimming at V came to 3 bases and at J to 3 bases, leaving 10 bases not matched to a gene. The CDR3 DNA follows: TGTGCCAGCAGCTTCTCCCGCGACAGGGGCTTTGGAAACACCATATATTTT. Translation gives CASSFSRDRGFGNTIYF.

This clone was found once. V gene TRBV3-1 (or the pseudogene TRBV3-2) combines with J gene TRBJ1-3, with D possibly TRBD1 on 5 matching bases. This CDR3 is 15 amino acids long. CDR1 and CDR2 from the germline V gene are LGHDT and YNNKEL (reference sequence). The V gene lost 0 bases and the J gene lost 3 bases, with 9 bases spanning the gap. As DNA, the CDR3 is TGTGCCAGCAGCCAAGATCGTGACAGTGGAAACACCATATATTTT. It encodes CASSQDRDSGNTIYF.

This chain joins TRBV4-1 and TRBJ2-7; 8 nucleotides agree with TRBD2. Germline V gene lookup returns CDR1 MGHRA and CDR2 YSYEKL. The V gene end was trimmed by 4 bases and the J gene end by 11 bases; junction bases not matched to a gene: 19. The CDR3 covers 16 residues. For the CDR3, the DNA is TGCGCCAGCAGCCCGAACCTAGCGGGCACGGAGAGGGTGGAGTACTTC. This encodes CASSPNLAGTERVEYF.

This clone was observed a single time. The rearrangement joins TRBV19 to TRBJ2-7; 7 nucleotides match TRBD2. J was trimmed by 2 bases and V by 1 base; bases with no gene match: 2. The CDR3 is made up of 14 amino acids. Germline CDR1 LNHDA, CDR2 SQIVND (reference sequence). The CDR3 loop is CASSIAGTTYEQYF. CDR3 bases: TGTGCCAGTAGTATAGCCGGGACTACCTACGAGCAGTACTTC.

Only one count was recorded for this clone. The J gene is TRBJ2-7, the V gene TRBV12-3 or TRBV12-4; D is unresolved. CDR3 length: 11 residues. Deletions cut 8 bases from V and 1 base from J, with 6 bases between. The DNA of the CDR3 is TGTGCCAGCGGGATATCCTACGAGCAGTACTTC. It translates to CASGISYEQYF.

The J gene is TRBJ2-7, the V gene TRBV5-1; D gene uncertain. V was clipped by 0 bases and J by 5 bases, with 12 bases between them. Germline-derived CDR1 and CDR2 are SGHRS and YFSETQ. The CDR3 consists of 14 residues. DNA of the CDR3: TGCGCCAGCAGCTTGGAGTGGGGAAATGACGAGCAGTACTTC. Protein product: CASSLEWGNDEQYF.

The chain uses TRBV12-3 or TRBV12-4 and TRBJ1-6; D not resolved. This CDR3 spans 12 amino acids. With 8 bases removed from V and 5 bases from J, the gap between germline ends came to 7 bases. DNA of the CDR3: TGTGCCAGCTCACGGGATAATTCACCCCTCCACTTT. Amino acid sequence: CASSRDNSPLHF.

V and J are TRBV18 and TRBJ1-2; TRBD1 matches 7 bases. The CDR3 length is 14 residues. CDR1 is KGHSH, CDR2 LQKENI, per germline. Losses at the gene ends were 1 base for V and 6 bases for J; bases not matched to a gene: 5. CDR3 amino acids: CASSPRGQGDGYTF. The CDR3 DNA is TGTGCCAGCTCACCACGTGGTCAGGGGGATGGCTACACCTTC.